These 6 T cell receptor beta chains originate from one sample sequenced in a study of blood T cell repertoires in COVID-19. TCRdb keeps only in-frame clones here, not all; method: immunoSEQ multiplex PCR. Of over 200,000 clones in the sample, about four fifths were seen once. The sample consisted of peripheral blood. These receptors were taken from a woman of 80 years or more with COVID-19, enrolled during active disease.

The chain uses TRBV29-1 and TRBJ2-7; the match to TRBD1 covers 7 bases. The CDR3 has 14 amino acids. The germline V gene encodes CDR1 SQVTM and CDR2 ANQGSEA. V trimming: 4 bases; J trimming: 4 bases; junction bases outside the gene matches: 10. The CDR3 reads CSVVPTGMWYEQYF. DNA for the CDR3: TGCAGCGTTGTTCCGACAGGGATGTGGTACGAGCAGTACTTC.

This clone was recorded a few times. This rearrangement joins TRBV11-2 to TRBJ1-2; D is uncertain. This CDR3 is 14 amino acids long. Germline V gives CDR1 SGHAT, CDR2 FQNNGV. V lost 2 bases and J 6 bases, leaving 13 bases between the germline ends. The CDR3 nucleotides read TGTGCCAGCAGCTTAAGCCTCTCCACTGATGGCTACACCTTC. This sequence encodes CASSLSLSTDGYTF. Based on the CDR3 plus reference TRBV11-2 and TRBJ1-2, the full variable domain is EAGVAQSPRYKIIEKRQSVAFWCNPISGHATLYWYQQILGQGPKLLIQFQNNGVVDDSQLPKDRFSAERLKGVDSTLKIQPAKLEDSAVYLCASSLSLSTDGYTFGSGTRLTVV.

V and J are TRBV6-5 and TRBJ1-3; possible D gene TRBD1, 5 bases. Germline V gene data show CDR1 as MNHEY and CDR2 as SVGAGI. The CDR3 contains 15 residues. Trimming removed 2 bases at V and 4 bases at J, with 12 bases between. The CDR3 nucleotides read TGTGCCAGCAGTTACGAACGGACAAGAGGAAACACCATATATTTT. Its translation: CASSYERTRGNTIYF.

The chain has TRBV11-2 and TRBJ1-6; D gene ambiguous. V shed 2 bases and J shed 4 bases, with 12 bases lying between them. The CDR3 contains 16 residues. Per germline, CDR1 SGHAT and CDR2 FQNNGV. The DNA for the CDR3 is TGTGCCAGCAGCTTATGGGCCCCAACTTATAATTCACCCCTCCACTTT. This translates into CASSLWAPTYNSPLHF. Full variable domain (outside the CDR3, taken from reference TRBV11-2 and TRBJ1-6): EAGVAQSPRYKIIEKRQSVAFWCNPISGHATLYWYQQILGQGPKLLIQFQNNGVVDDSQLPKDRFSAERLKGVDSTLKIQPAKLEDSAVYLCASSLWAPTYNSPLHFGNGTRLTVT.

V gene TRBV6-1 combines with J gene TRBJ1-4; 8 bases are shared with TRBD1. Per germline, CDR1 MNHNS and CDR2 SASEGT. V lost 2 bases and J lost 10; bases outside the gene matches: 6. The CDR3 sequence is 14 residues long. CDR3 loop: CASSEQGAEGKLFF. The CDR3 DNA follows: TGTGCCAGCAGTGAACAGGGGGCAGAGGGAAAACTGTTTTTT.

This clone showed up just once. The chain recombines TRBV18 with TRBJ1-2, with 7 bases fitting TRBD1. V lost 4 bases and J lost 8; bases outside the gene matches: 13. The V gene's germline CDR1 is KGHSH and CDR2 LQKENI. The CDR3 runs to 15 residues. CDR3 in DNA: TGTGCCAGCTCACGTGACCCCCACGACAGGGAGGGCTACACCTTC. This codes for CASSRDPHDREGYTF.